These T cell receptor beta chains were read from a single sample in a study of blood T cells in healthy people across ages. Each CDR3 protein is one row after TCRdb ran MiXCR on the 5' RACE reads. This table has over 1.5 million distinct CDR3 sequences, around half appearing once. Sequenced sample: blood. The receptors here all came from a woman in her 40s in good health. CDR3s include the opening cysteine and the closing phenylalanine or tryptophan. Each record gives: V gene, CDR3 protein.

>TRBV7-2
CASSPRATIRQETQYF
>TRBV3-1
CASSQEKGFWSYGYTF
>TRBV7-8
CASSPSEAQYF
>TRBV20-1
CSARGDRARQPQHF
>TRBV5-1
CASSPIAGSYNEQFF
>TRBV3-1
CASSQVRGVNIQYF
>TRBV27
CASSFGRAGSTEQFF
>TRBV20-1
CSVRDGAGGGYEQYF
>TRBV20-1
CSAAVGESSPLHF
>TRBV5-1
CASRPSSGHEQFF
>TRBV20-1
CSAPGIFIGLAGRETQYF
>TRBV12-3/TRBV12-4
CTSSRTARTSGANVLTF
>TRBV20-1
CSGKRASSAQPQHF
>TRBV2
CASSETQGRRETQYF
>TRBV6-5
CASSYAAGGASLETQYF
>TRBV27
CASSPQGGEQFF
>TRBV20-1
CSARPLGQGASYTF
>TRBV27
CASSGGTGSYEQYF
>TRBV12-3/TRBV12-4
CASSTAGTGAGGYTF
>TRBV29-1
CSVEVNSNYGYTF
>TRBV7-2
CASSTGQNTGELFF
>TRBV6-2/TRBV6-3
CVSSLGILIYEQYF
>TRBV7-2
CASSLGLAKSFF
>TRBV10-3
CAISGASGADTQYF
>TRBV4-1
CASGGTLIYNEQFF
>TRBV6-1
CASSPYGSSYNEQFF
>TRBV4-1
CASSRSGGQGGEKLFF
>TRBV6-4
CASSDSAGGLSDTQYF
>TRBV5-1
CASSLLAGISYNEQFF
>TRBV21-1
CASSNGGVRTTNYGYTF
>TRBV29-1
CSVEAPGGGEKLFF
>TRBV6-2/TRBV6-3
CASSYDRYQPQHF
>TRBV28
CASSVAPRRTQYF
>TRBV4-3
CASSQDRLFGYEQYF
>TRBV4-3
CASSQDYSFSYEQYF
>TRBV6-5
CASSYPGLANYEQYF
>TRBV7-2
CASSSLTGSGYTF
>TRBV6-2/TRBV6-3
CASSYTSGISGAHSYNEQFF
>TRBV18
CASSPPRFTGTQETQYF
>TRBV4-1
CASSQMASSYEQYF
>TRBV3-1
CASRLRRTTNTGELFF
>TRBV3-1
CASSQGLAGAPTDTQYF
>TRBV5-1
CASSLAAVDTQYF
>TRBV12-3/TRBV12-4
CASSLLPGQDRNYGYTF
>TRBV4-3
CASSQALAGAETQFF
>TRBV7-9
CASRDTSGAYEQYF
>TRBV6-4
CASSRTGPSEQFF
>TRBV11-2
CASSLGSTWGLAGGAKNIQYF
>TRBV4-3
CASSQVRGHEQYF
>TRBV7-2
CVSSSEETQYF
>TRBV9
CASSVSASPLNNEQFF
>TRBV25-1
CASSDRSYGQGVKGDYGYTF
>TRBV29-1
CSVEMEANYGYTF
>TRBV28
CASSILNSYEQYF
>TRBV4-3
CASSQDGWLAGGVDEQFF
>TRBV28
CASSVLAGSYNEQFF
>TRBV27
CASSGHSHPTEAFF